The 5 T cell receptor beta chains below were found in one sample sequenced in a study of metastatic and nonmetastatic thyroid tumors. Prior to thyroid surgery, none of the patients had received any treatment. TCRdb reprocessed the PCR reads via MiXCR. The data hold about 20,000 clones, with 12% observed a single time. The sample taken for sequencing was blood. The receptors were gathered from a male donor with papillary thyroid cancer or a benign thyroid nodule (not recorded which). Some clones in this sample may be carry-over from other donors' samples.

This clone occurred many times. The gene calls are TRBV9 and TRBJ2-2; D not resolved. The ends were cut back, 0 bases at V and 1 base at J, with 10 bases in the middle. Germline CDR1 SGDLS, CDR2 YYNGEE. The CDR3 consists of 16 residues. CDR3 coding DNA: TGTGCCAGCAGCGTAGACCCTAACGTGAACACCGGGGAGCTGTTTTTT. This sequence encodes CASSVDPNVNTGELFF.

This clone was observed many times. The V call is TRBV9, the J call TRBJ2-7; TRBD1 matches at 9 bases. Germline lookup yields CDR1 SGDLS and CDR2 YYNGEE. This CDR3 is built from 16 residues. V was clipped by 0 bases and J by 5 bases; unmatched bases: 9. CDR3 DNA: TGTGCCAGCAGCGTAGGAGACAGGGGGTTGGTGAACGAGCAGTACTTC. It yields the protein CASSVGDRGLVNEQYF.

This clone appeared many times. This rearrangement joins TRBV20-1 to TRBJ1-5; TRBD1 matches 8 bases. This CDR3 comprises 14 residues. Per the germline V gene, CDR1 is DFQATT and CDR2 is SNEGSKA (reference sequence). V was pared by 4 bases and J by 9 bases, with 11 bases of the junction left unmatched. The CDR3 bases are TGCAGTGCTATCATCGGACAGGGCGATCGGCCCCAGCATTTT. Its protein is CSAIIGQGDRPQHF.

This clone was observed many times. The CDR3 loop reads CASSLRGDRDEQFF. The DNA for the CDR3 is TGTGCCAGCAGCTTAAGGGGGGACAGGGACGAGCAGTTCTTC. The chain recombines TRBV7-8 with TRBJ2-1, with TRBD1 matching 9 bases. Looked up from germline, CDR1 is SGHVS and CDR2 is FQNEAQ. J gave up 10 bases and V 2 bases, and 6 bases lay outside the gene matches. CDR3 length: 14 residues.

The chain joins TRBV28 to TRBJ2-7; D is possibly TRBD1 (5 bases). The germline gives CDR1 MDHEN, CDR2 SYDVKM. CDR3 length equals 14 residues. Trimming left V 5 bases short and J 7 bases short, with 18 bases between. The CDR3 region has the DNA TGTGCCAGCAGTAATGCGGCGACAGTCGGGGAGCAGTACTTC. It translates to CASSNAATVGEQYF.